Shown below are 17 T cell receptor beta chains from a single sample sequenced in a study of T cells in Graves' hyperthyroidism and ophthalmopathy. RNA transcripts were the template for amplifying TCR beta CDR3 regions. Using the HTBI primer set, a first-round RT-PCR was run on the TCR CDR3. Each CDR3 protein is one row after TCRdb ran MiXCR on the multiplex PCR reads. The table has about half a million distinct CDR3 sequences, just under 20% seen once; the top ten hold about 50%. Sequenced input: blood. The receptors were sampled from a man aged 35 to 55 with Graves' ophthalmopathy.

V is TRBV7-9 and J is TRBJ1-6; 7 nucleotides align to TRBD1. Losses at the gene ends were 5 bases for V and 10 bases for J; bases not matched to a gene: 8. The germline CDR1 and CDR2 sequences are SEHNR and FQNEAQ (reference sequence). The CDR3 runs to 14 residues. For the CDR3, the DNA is TGTGCCAGCAGCGCCACAGGGGTCGGATCACCCCTCCACTTT. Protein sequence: CASSATGVGSPLHF.

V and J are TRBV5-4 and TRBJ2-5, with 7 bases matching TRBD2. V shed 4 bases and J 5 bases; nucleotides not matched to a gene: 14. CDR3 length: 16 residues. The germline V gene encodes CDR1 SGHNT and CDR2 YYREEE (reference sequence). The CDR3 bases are TGTGCCAGCAGCCCACCTCCGGGAGGTTTGTCTGAGACCCAGTACTTC. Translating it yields CASSPPPGGLSETQYF. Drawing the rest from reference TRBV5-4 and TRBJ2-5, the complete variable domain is ETGVTQSPTHLIKTRGQQVTLRCSSQSGHNTVSWYQQALGQGPQFIFQYYREEENGRGNFPPRFSGLQFPNYSSELNVNALELDDSALYLCASSPPPGGLSETQYFGPGTRLLVL.

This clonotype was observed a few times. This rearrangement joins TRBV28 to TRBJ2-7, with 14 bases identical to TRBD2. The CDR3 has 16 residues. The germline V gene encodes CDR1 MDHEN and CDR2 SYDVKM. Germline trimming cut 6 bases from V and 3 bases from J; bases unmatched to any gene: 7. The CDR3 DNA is TGTGCCAGCAGGTCTGGGACTAGCGGGAGTGTCTACGAGCAGTACTTC. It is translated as CASRSGTSGSVYEQYF.

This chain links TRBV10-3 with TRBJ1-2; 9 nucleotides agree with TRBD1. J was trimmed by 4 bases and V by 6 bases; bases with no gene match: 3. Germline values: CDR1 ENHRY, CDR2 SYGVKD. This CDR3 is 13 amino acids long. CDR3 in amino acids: CAISGQGLYGYTF. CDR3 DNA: TGTGCCATCAGCGGACAGGGGCTCTATGGCTACACCTTC.

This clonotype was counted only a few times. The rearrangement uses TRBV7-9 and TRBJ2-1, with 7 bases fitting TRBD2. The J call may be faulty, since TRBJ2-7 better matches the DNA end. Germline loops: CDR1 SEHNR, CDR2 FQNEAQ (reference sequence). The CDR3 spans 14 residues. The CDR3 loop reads CASSSLAAYNEQYF. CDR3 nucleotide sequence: TGTGCCAGCAGCTCCCTAGCGGCCTACAATGAGCAGTACTTC.

Here the CDR3 DNA reads TGCAGTGCTGTCCCGGGACAGGGAAGGGGTGGGTTCAATGAAAAACTGTTTTTT. Encoded protein: CSAVPGQGRGGFNEKLFF. The rearrangement joins TRBV20-1 to TRBJ1-4, with TRBD1 matching over 9 bases. The V and J ends lost 5 bases and 5 bases, in that order; junction bases with no gene match: 18. The CDR3 runs 18 residues. Germline assignment: CDR1 DFQATT and CDR2 SNEGSKA (reference sequence).

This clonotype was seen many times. CDR3 residues: CASTLDRGGQPQHF. The CDR3 nucleotides are TGTGCCAGCACATTGGACAGGGGGGGTCAGCCCCAGCATTTT. The chain uses TRBV6-1 and TRBJ1-5, with 10 bases matching TRBD1. CDR1 and CDR2 (germline): MNHNS, SASEGT. This CDR3 is built from 14 residues. The V gene end was trimmed by 7 bases and the J gene end by 6 bases; junction bases not matched to a gene: 6.

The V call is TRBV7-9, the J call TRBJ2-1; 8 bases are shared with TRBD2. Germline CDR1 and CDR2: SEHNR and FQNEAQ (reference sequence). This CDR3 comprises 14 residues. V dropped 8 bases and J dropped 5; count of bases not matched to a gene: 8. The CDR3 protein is CASCGGNGDNEQFF. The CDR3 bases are TGTGCCAGCTGCGGGGGGAACGGGGACAATGAGCAGTTCTTC. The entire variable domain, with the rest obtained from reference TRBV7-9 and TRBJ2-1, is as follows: DTGVSQNPRHKITKRGQNVTFRCDPISEHNRLYWYRQTLGQGPEFLTYFQNEAQLEKSRLLSDRFSAERPKGSFSTLEIQRTEQGDSAMYLCASCGGNGDNEQFFGPGTRLTVL.

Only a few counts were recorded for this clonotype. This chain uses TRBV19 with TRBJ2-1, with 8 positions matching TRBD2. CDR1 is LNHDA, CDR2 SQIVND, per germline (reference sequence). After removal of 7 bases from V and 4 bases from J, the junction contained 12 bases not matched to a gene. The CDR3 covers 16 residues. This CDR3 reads CASKPSGGGTYNEQFF. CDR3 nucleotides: TGTGCCAGTAAACCCAGCGGGGGTGGAACATACAATGAGCAGTTCTTC.

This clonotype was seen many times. The CDR3 DNA sequence: TGTGCCTGGAGGCTCTATGGCACTGAAGCTTTCTTT. Its translation: CAWRLYGTEAFF. The gene calls are TRBV30 and TRBJ1-1; D is unresolved. Germline V lookup: CDR1 GTSNPN, CDR2 SVGIG (reference sequence). V lost 3 bases, J lost 4 bases, and 9 bases lay in between. This CDR3 comprises 12 residues.

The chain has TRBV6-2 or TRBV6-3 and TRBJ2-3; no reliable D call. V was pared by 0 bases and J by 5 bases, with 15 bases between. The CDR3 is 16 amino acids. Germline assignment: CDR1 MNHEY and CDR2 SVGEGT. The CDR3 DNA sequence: TGTGCCAGCAGTTACTCGAAACGGGCGAATGGAGATACGCAGTATTTT. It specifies CASSYSKRANGDTQYF.

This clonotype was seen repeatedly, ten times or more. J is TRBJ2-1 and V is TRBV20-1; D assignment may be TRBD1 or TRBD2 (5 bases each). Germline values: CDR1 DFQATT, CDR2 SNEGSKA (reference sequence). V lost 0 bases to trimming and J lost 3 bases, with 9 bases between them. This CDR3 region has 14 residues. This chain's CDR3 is CSARDEGSYNEQFF. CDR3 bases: TGCAGTGCTAGAGACGAGGGGAGCTACAATGAGCAGTTCTTC.

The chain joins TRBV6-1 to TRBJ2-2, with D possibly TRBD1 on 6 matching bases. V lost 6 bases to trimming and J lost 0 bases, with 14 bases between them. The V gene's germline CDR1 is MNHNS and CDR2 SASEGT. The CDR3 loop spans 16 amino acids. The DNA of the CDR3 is TGTGCCAGCAGAGACGGACAGTTCGCGAACACCGGGGAGCTGTTTTTT. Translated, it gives CASRDGQFANTGELFF.

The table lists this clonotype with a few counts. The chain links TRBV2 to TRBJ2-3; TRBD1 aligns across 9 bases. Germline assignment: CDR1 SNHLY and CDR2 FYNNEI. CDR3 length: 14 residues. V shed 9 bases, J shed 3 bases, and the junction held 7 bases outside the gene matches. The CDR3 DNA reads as TGTGCCAGAGAGGCGGGGACAGGGACAGATACGCAGTATTTT. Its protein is CAREAGTGTDTQYF.

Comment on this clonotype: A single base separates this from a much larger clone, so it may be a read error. This CDR3 is CASRPAGLTDTRYF. CDR3 bases: TGTGCCAGCAGACCTGCGGGGTTGACAGATACGCGGTATTTT. The chain has TRBV7-6 and TRBJ2-3, with D possibly matching TRBD2 (6 bases). Germline loops: CDR1 SGHVS, CDR2 FNYEAQ. The CDR3 covers 14 residues.

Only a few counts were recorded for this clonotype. CDR3 sequence (DNA): TGTGCCAGCAGTTCGTTGGGGTTGGATCAGCCCCAGCATTTT. This codes for CASSSLGLDQPQHF. The rearrangement joins TRBV6-2 or TRBV6-3 to TRBJ1-5; D is unresolved. CDR3 length: 14 amino acids. The V gene's germline CDR1 is MNHEY and CDR2 SVGEGT. V lost 4 bases and J lost 5, with 12 bases in between.

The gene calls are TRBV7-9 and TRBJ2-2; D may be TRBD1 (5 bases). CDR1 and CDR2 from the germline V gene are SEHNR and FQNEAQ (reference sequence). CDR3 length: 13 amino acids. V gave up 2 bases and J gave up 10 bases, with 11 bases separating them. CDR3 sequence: CASSLRQSEELFF. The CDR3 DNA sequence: TGTGCCAGCAGCTTAAGACAGTCCGAGGAGCTGTTTTTT.